This TCR beta chain was sequenced in a study of monozygotic twins with inflammatory bowel disease. With no T cell sorting beforehand, total RNA was isolated from whole blood. Comments on this clonotype: Its antigen remains unknown.

Study-wide points: IBD patients showed reduced TCRbeta diversity (inverse Simpson) versus healthy co-twins.

The UMIs contained a 6-nucleotide sample barcode. They were added by template switching during cDNA synthesis. Two nested PCRs, roughly 16 and 10 cycles, amplified TCRalpha and TCRbeta cDNA. TCRdb reanalyzed the 5' RACE reads and collapses them to one entry per CDR3 protein, without DNA. This repertoire comprises approximately 150,000 distinct CDR3 sequences; its ten largest clones make up roughly 2.3%. The CDR3 totals 14 residues. Germline CDR1 KGHSH, CDR2 LQKENI. The receptor comes from a human donor with ulcerative colitis or Crohn's disease, or a healthy co-twin of an affected twin (not recorded which). Sequenced sample: blood. J is TRBJ1-2 and V is TRBV18; TCRdb picks TRBD1, but there is no DNA to check that call. CDR3 amino acids: CASSPTGTNYGYTF.